These 17 T cell receptor beta chains were all obtained from the same sample, sequenced in a study of cytomegalovirus exposure and HLA in healthy donors. TCRdb keeps only in-frame clones here, not all; method: immunoSEQ multiplex PCR. The sample lists roughly 150,000 clones; around 87% were seen once. The source material was PBMCs. These TCRs come from a man between 18 and 29 years old in good health and CMV-seropositive.

V gene TRBV7-2 combines with J gene TRBJ1-1; TRBD1 aligns across 9 bases. The CDR3 has 19 amino acids. Per the germline V gene, CDR1 is SGHTA and CDR2 is FQGNSA. V dropped 2 bases and J dropped 0; count of bases not matched to a gene: 13. The CDR3 nucleotides are TGTGCCAGCAGCTTAACTGGATTGGGGACAGGGAGGATGAACACTGAAGCTTTCTTT. This gives the protein CASSLTGLGTGRMNTEAFF.

This clone occurred once. The chain combines TRBV11-3 with TRBJ1-3; D is unresolved. V was pared by 1 base and J by 4 bases, with 11 bases between. Germline V gives CDR1 SGHNT, CDR2 YENEEA. The CDR3 totals 15 residues. CDR3: CASSLGGTRGNTIYF. CDR3 in DNA: TGTGCCAGCAGCTTAGGCGGCACTAGAGGAAACACCATATATTTT.

The V gene is TRBV7-8, the J gene TRBJ2-7; 7 bases match TRBD1. Germline V gene sequence: CDR1 SGHVS, CDR2 FQNEAQ. Germline trimming cut 5 bases from V and 1 base from J; bases unmatched to any gene: 11. The CDR3 contains 16 residues. Here the CDR3 DNA reads TGTGCCAGCAGCCCGGACAGGTGGCCCTCTTCCTACGAGCAGTACTTC. Translated: CASSPDRWPSSYEQYF.

This clone is a singleton in its sample. V and J are TRBV2 and TRBJ1-5; unclear D gene. CDR1 and CDR2 (germline): SNHLY, FYNNEI. V was trimmed by 7 bases and J by 7 bases, leaving 20 bases between them. The CDR3 totals 15 residues. The CDR3 nucleotides are TGTGCCAGCACTCGGTCCCACTCCGAGTCCCAGCCCCAGCATTTT. Its protein product is CASTRSHSESQPQHF.

This chain links TRBV5-1 with TRBJ1-1; TRBD1 agrees at 9 bases. CDR1 is SGHRS, CDR2 YFSETQ, per germline. V shed 4 bases, J shed 5 bases, and the junction held 9 bases outside the gene matches. The CDR3 has 15 residues. The CDR3 loop reads CASSDIQGAHTEAFF. The CDR3 bases are TGCGCCAGCAGCGACATACAGGGGGCGCATACTGAAGCTTTCTTT.

This clone was detected only once. The rearrangement uses TRBV10-2 and TRBJ2-7; tentatively, D is TRBD2 (6 bases). With 2 bases removed from V and 0 bases from J, the gap between germline ends came to 14 bases. The germline V gene has CDR1 WSHSY and CDR2 SAAADI. The CDR3 is 16 amino acids. The CDR3: CASSERNGLSSYEQYF. DNA of the CDR3: TGCGCCAGCAGTGAGAGGAACGGACTAAGCTCCTACGAGCAGTACTTC.

V gene TRBV5-5 combines with J gene TRBJ2-3, with D possibly being TRBD2 (6 bases). Trimming stripped 7 bases from V and 6 bases from J, with 18 bases between. Germline V gene data show CDR1 as SGHKS and CDR2 as YYEKEE (reference sequence). The CDR3 contains 14 residues. CDR3 bases: TGTGCCAGCGGGGGGAGCGCGTTCTTGGATACGCAGTATTTT. The encoded protein is CASGGSAFLDTQYF.

This CDR3 is CASSDGGDSLYGYTF. CDR3 nucleotides: TGTGCCAGCAGCGATGGTGGGGACAGCCTCTATGGCTACACCTTC. The rearrangement uses TRBV6-1 and TRBJ1-2; 7 bases are shared with TRBD1. There are 15 residues in the CDR3. Germline values: CDR1 MNHNS, CDR2 SASEGT. Trimming took 6 bases from V and 4 from J; bases not matched to a gene: 11.

The chain employs TRBV23-1 and TRBJ2-2, with D possibly TRBD1 on 6 matching bases. TRBV23-1 belongs to the ORF category, with a function that is uncertain. This CDR3 spans 17 amino acids. Trimming took 6 bases from V and 7 from J, leaving 24 bases between them. CDR3 bases: TGCGCCAGCAGGAAAAGGGGGATCCAAGGGCGGGTCGGGGAGCTGTTTTTT. As protein: CASRKRGIQGRVGELFF.

V and J are TRBV19 and TRBJ1-1; 7 bases match TRBD1. CDR3 length: 13 amino acids. The germline V gene has CDR1 LNHDA and CDR2 SQIVND (reference sequence). J gave up 4 bases and V 2 bases, and 1 base lay outside the gene matches. CDR3 DNA: TGTGCCAGTAGTATAACAGGGGCCACTGAAGCTTTCTTT. Amino acids: CASSITGATEAFF.

This chain links TRBV25-1 with TRBJ1-1; 7 bases map to TRBD1. J lost 1 base, V lost 9 bases, and 11 bases had no gene match. CDR1 and CDR2 from the germline V gene are MGHDK and SYGVNS. The CDR3 is made up of 15 amino acids. The CDR3 DNA is TGTGCCAGTCACGGAACCGGGACAGCGAACACTGAAGCTTTCTTT. Translated: CASHGTGTANTEAFF. The whole variable domain, remainder taken from reference TRBV25-1 and TRBJ1-1, is EADIYQTPRYLVIGTGKKITLECSQTMGHDKMYWYQQDPGMELHLIHYSYGVNSTEKGDLSSESTVSRIRTEHFPLTLESARPSHTSQYLCASHGTGTANTEAFFGQGTRLTVV.

V usage is TRBV9 and J usage is TRBJ2-7; maybe TRBD2 (6 bases). Between the trimmed V and J ends, which lost 0 bases and 5 bases, there was a span of 12 bases. This CDR3 has 14 residues. CDR1 and CDR2 (germline): SGDLS, YYNGEE. For the CDR3, the DNA is TGTGCCAGCAGCGTAGGGAGCGGGTTCCACGAGCAGTACTTC. It yields the protein CASSVGSGFHEQYF.

The J gene is TRBJ2-7, the V gene TRBV6-5, with D perhaps matching TRBD2 (7 bases). V lost 0 bases, J lost 1 base, and 13 bases lay in between. The CDR3 covers 16 residues. Per the germline V gene, CDR1 is MNHEY and CDR2 is SVGAGI. The CDR3 spells CASSYSGGQLSYEQYF. CDR3 bases: TGTGCCAGCAGTTACTCCGGGGGGCAACTTTCCTACGAGCAGTACTTC.

The rearrangement joins TRBV10-3 to TRBJ2-2, with D possibly TRBD2 on 6 matching bases. CDR1 is ENHRY and CDR2 is SYGVKD in the germline V gene. The CDR3 contains 14 residues. With 7 bases removed from V and 4 bases from J, the gap between germline ends came to 13 bases. CDR3 in DNA: TGTGCCATCAAGGAGGGAGTAGTCACCGGGGAGCTGTTTTTT. Its translation: CAIKEGVVTGELFF.

The CDR3 nucleotides read TGTGCCAGCAGCGTTCGCGCCGGGACTAGCGGGATCAATGAGCAGTTCTTC. Protein: CASSVRAGTSGINEQFF. This chain connects TRBV4-2 to TRBJ2-1, with 13 bases identical to TRBD2. Germline V gives CDR1 LGHNA, CDR2 YNFKEQ. The junction had 10 bases not matched to a gene; V was cut back by 5 bases and J by 6 bases. This CDR3 region has 17 residues.

The chain links TRBV19 to TRBJ1-2; TRBD1 aligns across 10 bases. CDR3 length equals 15 residues. J was trimmed by 4 bases and V by 5 bases; bases with no gene match: 7. Germline V lookup: CDR1 LNHDA, CDR2 SQIVND (reference sequence). CDR3 nucleotide sequence: TGTGCCAGTAGTCCCGGGACAGGGGCTAGCTATGGCTACACCTTC. Its translation: CASSPGTGASYGYTF.

The chain uses TRBV9 and TRBJ2-5; maybe TRBD1 (6 bases). The length of the CDR3 is 14 residues. The V gene's germline CDR1 is SGDLS and CDR2 YYNGEE. V gave up 1 base and J gave up 1 base, with 8 bases separating them. CDR3 sequence (DNA): TGTGCCAGCAGCGTAATAGGGGGCCAAGAGACCCAGTACTTC. Amino acids: CASSVIGGQETQYF.